The 30 T cell receptor beta chains below were found in one sample sequenced in a study of cytomegalovirus exposure and HLA in healthy donors. The PCR used 60 Vbeta and 13 Jbeta primers. Profiled with immunoSEQ multiplex PCR; TCRdb holds only in-frame clones, not every one. The sample includes under 250,000 clones, 80% to 90% of them seen just once. Sequences were obtained from PBMCs. Receptors originate from a girl between 2 and 10 years old in good health and CMV-seronegative.

The chain carries TRBV11-2 and TRBJ1-2, with TRBD1 matching 8 bases. The CDR3 is made up of 16 amino acids. After removal of 5 bases from V and 3 bases from J, the junction contained 11 bases not matched to a gene. From germline, CDR1 is SGHAT and CDR2 FQNNGV. The CDR3 sequence is CASSPGQGIVDYGYTF. As DNA, the CDR3 is TGTGCCAGCAGCCCCGGACAGGGAATCGTAGACTATGGCTACACCTTC.

J is TRBJ2-7 and V is TRBV30; possibly TRBD2 for D (6 bases). CDR1 is GTSNPN and CDR2 is SVGIG in the germline V gene (reference sequence). CDR3 length: 11 amino acids. Trimming removed 5 bases from V and 6 bases from J, with 11 bases in between. As DNA, the CDR3 is TGTGCCTGGTCCGTGGGGGGCGAGCAGTACTTC. Its protein is CAWSVGGEQYF.

The chain recombines TRBV7-6 with TRBJ2-3; a weak D match, TRBD2 (6 bases). Trimming removed 1 base from V and 7 bases from J, with 12 bases in between. The CDR3 covers 14 residues. Germline CDR1 SGHVS, CDR2 FNYEAQ. Here the CDR3 reads CASSLEAAGNTQYF. CDR3 DNA: TGTGCCAGCAGCTTAGAGGCTGCGGGGAATACGCAGTATTTT.

The rearrangement uses TRBV5-1 and TRBJ2-6; D is possibly TRBD1 (6 bases). Trimming shortened V by 3 bases and J by 3 bases, and 7 bases separated the two germline ends. This CDR3 has 14 residues. Germline CDR1 SGHRS, CDR2 YFSETQ. The CDR3 is CASSYRDGANVLTF. CDR3 bases: TGCGCCAGCAGCTACAGGGATGGGGCCAACGTCCTGACTTTC.

This CDR3 reads CASSQTGTSGGAFLYEQYF. The CDR3 DNA reads as TGCGCCAGCAGCCAAACCGGGACTAGCGGGGGGGCCTTCCTTTACGAGCAGTACTTC. The chain is built from TRBV4-1 and TRBJ2-7, with 16 bases lining up with TRBD2. Germline V gives CDR1 MGHRA, CDR2 YSYEKL. The CDR3 is 19 amino acids. V lost 2 bases to trimming and J lost 4 bases; unmatched junction nucleotides: 11.

The chain joins TRBV6-5 to TRBJ2-1; D may be TRBD2 (7 bases). Germline V gene data show CDR1 as MNHEY and CDR2 as SVGAGI. This CDR3 contains 15 residues. V was clipped by 7 bases and J by 1 base, with 14 bases between them. CDR3 residues: CASNRGGASYNEQFF. CDR3 coding DNA: TGTGCCAGCAACAGAGGGGGGGCATCCTACAATGAGCAGTTCTTC.

The rearrangement uses TRBV1 and TRBJ2-1; the table's D gene call, TRBD2, was not cross checked with the DNA. TRBV1 is flagged as a pseudogene. CDR3 size: 15 residues. The DNA of the CDR3 is TGCACCAGCAGCCAAGAGCTAGGCCAAGTGAGTGAGCAGTTCTTC. This gives the protein CTSSQELGQVSEQFF.

The chain combines TRBV6-5 with TRBJ2-4, with a possible D match to TRBD1 (6 bases). The CDR3 runs to 16 residues. V lost 0 bases and J lost 1, with 10 bases in between. The germline gives CDR1 MNHEY, CDR2 SVGAGI. CDR3 bases: TGTGCCAGCAGTTACTCGCAGGGGTCCGCCAAAAACATTCAGTACTTC. Protein product: CASSYSQGSAKNIQYF.

This chain uses TRBV10-3 with TRBJ1-1; 8 bases line up with TRBD1. The CDR3 sequence is 15 residues long. Per germline, CDR1 ENHRY and CDR2 SYGVKD. V lost 5 bases, J lost 0 bases, and 5 bases stayed unmatched. CDR3 coding DNA: TGTGCCATCAGTTCTGGACAGGGAATGAACACTGAAGCTTTCTTT. It is translated as CAISSGQGMNTEAFF.

The chain is built from TRBV29-1 and TRBJ2-1; 7 bases line up with TRBD1. The ends lost 4 bases at V and 2 bases at J; junction bases unmatched: 2. This CDR3 has 13 amino acids. Germline lookup yields CDR1 SQVTM and CDR2 ANQGSEA. The CDR3 protein is CSVAGTAYNEQFF. The CDR3 DNA reads as TGCAGCGTTGCCGGGACAGCCTACAATGAGCAGTTCTTC.

This clone was recorded a few times. The chain employs TRBV5-8 and TRBJ1-1; TRBD1 agrees at 10 bases. Trimming at V came to 5 bases and at J to 7 bases, leaving 5 bases not matched to a gene. The CDR3 length is 13 residues. Germline assignment: CDR1 SGHTS and CDR2 YDEGEE. CDR3 amino acids: CASRWDRGGEAFF. The CDR3 DNA sequence: TGTGCCAGCAGATGGGACAGGGGTGGTGAAGCTTTCTTT. The full variable domain, its missing parts supplied by reference TRBV5-8 and TRBJ1-1, is EAGVTQSPTHLIKTRGQQATLRCSPISGHTSVYWYQQALGLGLQFLLWYDEGEERNRGNFPPRFSGRQFPNYSSELNVNALELEDSALYLCASRWDRGGEAFFGQGTRLTVV.

This chain joins TRBV6-1 and TRBJ1-6, with D perhaps TRBD1 (5 bases). The CDR3 has 13 residues. Germline V gives CDR1 MNHNS, CDR2 SASEGT. The germline V and J ends were trimmed by 4 bases and 9 bases, with 10 bases remaining between them. DNA for the CDR3: TGTGCCAGCAGTGGCAGGGTTGGTTCACCCCTCCACTTT. Protein sequence: CASSGRVGSPLHF.

The rearrangement joins TRBV5-4 to TRBJ1-3; TRBD1 agrees at 10 bases. CDR1 and CDR2 from the germline V gene are SGHNT and YYREEE (reference sequence). V shed 5 bases and J 7 bases; nucleotides not matched to a gene: 6. The CDR3 consists of 14 residues. The CDR3: CASRAGTGENTIYF. The CDR3 DNA reads TGTGCCAGCAGGGCCGGGACAGGGGAGAACACCATATATTTT.

The genes are TRBV2 and TRBJ2-5; the D gene is possibly TRBD1 (6 bases). The CDR3 contains 14 residues. Trimming stripped 3 bases from V and 3 bases from J, with 11 bases between. Germline V gene sequence: CDR1 SNHLY, CDR2 FYNNEI. The CDR3 DNA reads as TGTGCCAGCAGTGACGGGACACATAAAGAGACCCAGTACTTC. Protein product: CASSDGTHKETQYF. Looking up the rest from reference TRBV2 and TRBJ2-5 gives the full variable domain: EPEVTQTPSHQVTQMGQEVILRCVPISNHLYFYWYRQILGQKVEFLVSFYNNEISEKSEIFDDQFSVERPDGSNFTLKIRSTKLEDSAMYFCASSDGTHKETQYFGPGTRLLVL.

The rearrangement links TRBV5-1 to TRBJ2-1; tentatively, D is TRBD2 (5 bases). This CDR3 contains 14 residues. Trimming cost V 2 bases and J 7 bases, with 13 bases left between them. Per germline, CDR1 SGHRS and CDR2 YFSETQ. CDR3 DNA sequence: TGCGCCAGCAGCTTCGGGAAGTCGGGAAATGAGCAGTTCTTC. It specifies CASSFGKSGNEQFF.

This chain joins TRBV5-1 and TRBJ1-1; D is ambiguous. Germline V gene sequence: CDR1 SGHRS, CDR2 YFSETQ. The V end was cut by 4 bases, the J end by 1 base, with 11 bases between. The CDR3 covers 14 residues. For the CDR3, the DNA is TGCGCCAGCAGCCTCCGGGGAGCGAACACTGAAGCTTTCTTT. Translated: CASSLRGANTEAFF. The variable domain in full, completed from reference TRBV5-1 and TRBJ1-1, reads KAGVTQTPRYLIKTRGQQVTLSCSPISGHRSVSWYQQTPGQGLQFLFEYFSETQRNKGNFPGRFSGRQFSNSRSEMNVSTLELGDSALYLCASSLRGANTEAFFGQGTRLTVV.

DNA for the CDR3: TGTGCCAGCAGCTTCCCACAGGTGCCTCCCTATGGCTACACCTTC. Its translation is CASSFPQVPPYGYTF. The genes are TRBV5-4 and TRBJ1-2, with D possibly being TRBD1 (5 bases). From germline, CDR1 is SGHNT and CDR2 YYREEE (reference sequence). The CDR3 consists of 15 residues. The ends were cut back, 2 bases at V and 4 bases at J, with 15 bases in the middle.

This chain links TRBV2 with TRBJ1-4; maybe TRBD1 (5 bases). In germline, CDR1 is SNHLY, CDR2 FYNNEI. V dropped 9 bases and J dropped 1 base, with 12 bases sitting between them. The CDR3 is 14 residues long. CDR3 residues: CARGTGVTNEKLFF. The CDR3 DNA follows: TGTGCCAGGGGGACTGGCGTAACTAATGAAAAACTGTTTTTT.

The J gene is TRBJ1-5, the V gene TRBV30, with a tentative D call TRBD1 (5 bases). V shed 2 bases and J shed 3 bases, with 11 bases lying between them. Germline CDR1 is GTSNPN and CDR2 is SVGIG (reference sequence). This CDR3 spans 14 amino acids. CDR3 nucleotides: TGTGCCTGGAGTAGGTCAGGGTTCAATCAGCCCCAGCATTTT. This encodes CAWSRSGFNQPQHF.

V is TRBV5-1 and J is TRBJ1-5; perhaps TRBD1 as D (6 bases). CDR3 length equals 14 residues. V was pared by 2 bases and J by 7 bases, with 13 bases between. Germline CDR1 reads SGHRS; CDR2 reads YFSETQ. The CDR3 protein is CASSFGGAGQPQHF. The CDR3 region has the DNA TGCGCCAGCAGCTTTGGGGGGGCGGGCCAGCCCCAGCATTTT.

CDR3 nucleotides: TGCGCCAGCAGCCAAGAACGAGCGGGAGGTCCAGATACGCAGTATTTT. Amino acid sequence: CASSQERAGGPDTQYF. The chain has TRBV4-1 and TRBJ2-3; 9 positions match TRBD2. The V and J ends lost 0 bases and 4 bases, in that order; junction bases with no gene match: 5. In germline, CDR1 is MGHRA, CDR2 YSYEKL. The CDR3 covers 16 residues.

This chain joins TRBV11-2 and TRBJ2-1; 11 nucleotides align to TRBD2. The CDR3 is made up of 17 amino acids. The germline CDR1 and CDR2 sequences are SGHAT and FQNNGV. Trimming removed 1 base from V and 9 bases from J; junction bases left unmatched: 11. CDR3 coding DNA: TGTGCCAGCAGCTTAGGGGTAGCGGGGGGGCCGAGGAGTGAGCAGTTCTTC. It yields the protein CASSLGVAGGPRSEQFF.

This chain links TRBV7-7 with TRBJ2-2; 8 bases are shared with TRBD2. The CDR3 is 15 amino acids. V gave up 1 base and J gave up 4 bases; unmatched junction bases: 2. Germline CDR1 is SSHAT and CDR2 is FNYEAQ (reference sequence). The CDR3 sequence is CASSLEAGGTGELFF. The CDR3 bases are TGTGCCAGCAGCTTAGAGGCGGGGGGCACCGGGGAGCTGTTTTTT.

The chain couples TRBV30 to TRBJ2-3, with D hard to call. The length of the CDR3 is 12 residues. Germline V gene sequence: CDR1 GTSNPN, CDR2 SVGIG (reference sequence). V lost 5 bases to trimming and J lost 8 bases, with 14 bases between them. The CDR3 nucleotides read TGTGCCTGGTCCTACCTCAGAGGTACGCAGTATTTT. Protein: CAWSYLRGTQYF.

For the CDR3, the DNA is TGTGCCATCGTATACGGTCTACCCTATGGCTACACCTTC. It translates to CAIVYGLPYGYTF. V and J are TRBV18 and TRBJ1-2; D gene unclear. Germline CDR1 and CDR2: KGHSH and LQKENI. The CDR3 is 13 amino acids. V lost 10 bases and J 4 bases, leaving 16 bases between the germline ends.

CDR3 in DNA: TGTGCCAGCAGCTTAGGGCTAGCGGGAGAATACAATGAGCAGTTCTTC. It yields the protein CASSLGLAGEYNEQFF. The chain combines TRBV7-9 with TRBJ2-1; 10 positions match TRBD2. V shed 1 base and J 4 bases; nucleotides not matched to a gene: 4. The CDR3 sequence is 16 residues long. CDR1 is SEHNR and CDR2 is FQNEAQ in the germline V gene (reference sequence).

J is TRBJ2-1 and V is TRBV6-5, with 8 positions matching TRBD1. The V gene end was trimmed by 1 base and the J gene end by 7 bases; junction bases not matched to a gene: 6. This CDR3 region has 15 residues. Germline values: CDR1 MNHEY, CDR2 SVGAGI. Here the CDR3 reads CASSYWQGAVNEQFF. As DNA, the CDR3 is TGTGCCAGCAGTTACTGGCAGGGGGCGGTAAATGAGCAGTTCTTC.

This chain uses TRBV30 with TRBJ1-1; a weak D match, TRBD1 (6 bases). Germline-derived CDR1 and CDR2 are GTSNPN and SVGIG (reference sequence). The CDR3 sequence is 13 residues long. V was shortened by 3 bases and J by 5 bases, with 13 bases between the two germline ends. The CDR3, as DNA: TGTGCCTGGAGGGAAGGGGGTGGGACTGAAGCTTTCTTT. Residues: CAWREGGGTEAFF.

The V call is TRBV6-1, the J call TRBJ2-1; maybe TRBD1 (5 bases). Germline V lookup: CDR1 MNHNS, CDR2 SASEGT. Trimming shortened V by 7 bases and J by 0 bases, and 10 bases separated the two germline ends. CDR3 length equals 14 residues. The CDR3 here is CASKLTGSYNEQFF. CDR3 sequence (DNA): TGTGCCAGCAAGTTAACAGGCTCCTACAATGAGCAGTTCTTC.

The rearrangement joins TRBV29-1 to TRBJ2-7, with TRBD1 matching 8 bases. CDR1 and CDR2 from the germline V gene are SQVTM and ANQGSEA. This CDR3 is built from 13 residues. Unmatched junction bases numbered 9, after V lost 7 bases and J lost 4 bases. DNA for the CDR3: TGCAGCGCCCTACAGGGGGACCTATACGAGCAGTACTTC. This codes for CSALQGDLYEQYF.